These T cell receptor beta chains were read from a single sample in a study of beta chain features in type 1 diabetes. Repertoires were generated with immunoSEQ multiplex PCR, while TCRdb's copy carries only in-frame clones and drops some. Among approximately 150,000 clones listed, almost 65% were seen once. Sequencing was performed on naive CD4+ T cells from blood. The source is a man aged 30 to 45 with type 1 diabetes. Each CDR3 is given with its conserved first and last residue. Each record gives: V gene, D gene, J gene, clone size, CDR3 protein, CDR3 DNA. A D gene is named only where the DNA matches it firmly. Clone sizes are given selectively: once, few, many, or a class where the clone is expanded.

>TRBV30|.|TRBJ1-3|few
CASQKDSYSGNTIYF
TGTGCCAGCCAAAAGGACAGCTACTCTGGAAACACCATATATTTT
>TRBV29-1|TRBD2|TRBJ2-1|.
CSVDIAGGPDEQFF
TGCAGCGTTGACATAGCGGGGGGCCCGGATGAGCAGTTCTTC
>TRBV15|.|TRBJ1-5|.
CATSGRPGDQPQHF
TGTGCCACCAGCGGAAGGCCCGGCGATCAGCCCCAGCATTTT
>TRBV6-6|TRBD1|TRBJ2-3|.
CASSDRGPDTQYF
TGTGCCAGCAGCGACAGGGGCCCAGATACGCAGTATTTT
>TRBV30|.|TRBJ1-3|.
CAWSVPSGIYF
TGTGCCTGGAGTGTCCCCAGCGGGATATATTTT
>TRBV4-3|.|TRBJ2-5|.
CASSQDLLKGQETQYF
TGCGCCAGCAGCCAAGATCTCCTGAAGGGACAAGAGACCCAGTACTTC
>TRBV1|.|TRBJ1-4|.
CTSSQIPRHGEKLFF
TGCACCAGCAGCCAAATCCCGAGACACGGAGAAAAACTGTTTTTT
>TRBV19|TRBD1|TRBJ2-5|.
CASRQGAGETQYF
TGTGCCAGCAGACAGGGGGCCGGTGAGACCCAGTACTTC
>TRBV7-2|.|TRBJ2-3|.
CASSLAGSTDTQYF
TGTGCCAGCAGCTTAGCGGGGAGCACAGATACGCAGTATTTT
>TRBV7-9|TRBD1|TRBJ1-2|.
CASSPPGQLYHGYTF
TGTGCCAGCAGCCCTCCGGGACAGTTATACCATGGCTACACCTTC
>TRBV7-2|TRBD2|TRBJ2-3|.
CASSFAGADTQYF
TGTGCCAGCAGCTTCGCGGGGGCAGATACGCAGTATTTT
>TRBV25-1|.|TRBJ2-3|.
CASSEWAGLEADTQYF
TGTGCCAGCAGTGAATGGGCGGGATTGGAGGCAGATACGCAGTATTTT
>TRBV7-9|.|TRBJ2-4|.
CASSSSLNIQYF
TGTGCCAGCAGCTCATCCTTAAACATTCAGTACTTC
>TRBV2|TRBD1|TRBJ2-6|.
CASSTDRGLFVLTF
TGTGCCAGCAGTACGGACAGGGGACTCTTCGTCCTGACTTTC
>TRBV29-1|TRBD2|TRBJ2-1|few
CSAGGGPLNEQFF
TGCAGCGCTGGCGGGGGACCCCTAAATGAGCAGTTCTTC
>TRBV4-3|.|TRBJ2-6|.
CASSPSTGDSGANVLTF
TGCGCCAGCAGCCCGTCGACAGGCGACTCTGGGGCCAACGTCCTGACTTTC
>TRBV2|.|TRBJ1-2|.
CASRRDYGYTF
TGTGCCAGCAGGAGGGACTATGGCTACACCTTC
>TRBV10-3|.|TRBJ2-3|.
CAISAGVTSTDTQYF
TGTGCCATCAGTGCGGGGGTCACTAGCACAGATACGCAGTATTTT
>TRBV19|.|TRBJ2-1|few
CASSISLQGDRVWQFF
TGTGCCAGTAGTATCTCCCTACAGGGAGATCGAGTCTGGCAGTTCTTC
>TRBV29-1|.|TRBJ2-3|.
CSPRAEGADTQYF
TGCAGCCCAAGGGCGGAGGGAGCGGATACGCAGTATTTT